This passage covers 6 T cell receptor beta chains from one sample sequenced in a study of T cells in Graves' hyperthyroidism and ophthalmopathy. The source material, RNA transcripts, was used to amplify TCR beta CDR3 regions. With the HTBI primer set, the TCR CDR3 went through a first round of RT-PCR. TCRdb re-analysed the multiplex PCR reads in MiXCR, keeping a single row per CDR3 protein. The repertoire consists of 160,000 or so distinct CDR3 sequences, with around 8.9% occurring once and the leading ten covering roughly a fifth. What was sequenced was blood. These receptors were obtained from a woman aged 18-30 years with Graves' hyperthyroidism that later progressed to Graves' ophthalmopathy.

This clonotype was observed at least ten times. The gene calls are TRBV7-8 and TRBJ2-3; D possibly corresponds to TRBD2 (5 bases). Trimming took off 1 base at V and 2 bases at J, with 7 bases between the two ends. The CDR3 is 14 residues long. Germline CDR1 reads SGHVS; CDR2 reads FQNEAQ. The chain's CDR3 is CASSLGTATDTQYF. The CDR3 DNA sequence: TGTGCCAGCAGCTTAGGGACTGCCACAGATACGCAGTATTTT.

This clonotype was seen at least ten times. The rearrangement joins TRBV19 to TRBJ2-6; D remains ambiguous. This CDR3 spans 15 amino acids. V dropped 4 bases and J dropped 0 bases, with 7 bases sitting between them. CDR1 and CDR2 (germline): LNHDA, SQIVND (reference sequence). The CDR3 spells CASSRYSSGANVLTF. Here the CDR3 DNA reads TGTGCCAGTAGTAGATATAGCTCTGGGGCCAACGTCCTGACTTTC.

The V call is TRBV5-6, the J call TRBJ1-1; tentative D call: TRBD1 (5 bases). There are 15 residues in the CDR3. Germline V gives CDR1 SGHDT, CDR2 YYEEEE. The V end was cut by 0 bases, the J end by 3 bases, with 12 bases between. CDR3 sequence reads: CASSLAGGSDTEAFF. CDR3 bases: TGTGCCAGCAGCTTGGCGGGGGGTTCAGACACTGAAGCTTTCTTT.

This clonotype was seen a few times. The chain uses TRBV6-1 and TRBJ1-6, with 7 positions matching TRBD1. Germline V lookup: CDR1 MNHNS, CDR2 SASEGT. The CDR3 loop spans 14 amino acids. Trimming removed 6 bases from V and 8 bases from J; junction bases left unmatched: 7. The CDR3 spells CASSLNTGDSPLHF. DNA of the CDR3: TGTGCCAGCAGCCTTAATACAGGGGATTCACCCCTCCACTTT.

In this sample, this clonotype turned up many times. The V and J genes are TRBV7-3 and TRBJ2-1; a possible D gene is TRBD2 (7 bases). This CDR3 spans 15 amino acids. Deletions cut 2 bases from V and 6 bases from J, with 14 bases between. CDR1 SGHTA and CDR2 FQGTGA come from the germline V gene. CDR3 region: CASSLEAGASNEQFF. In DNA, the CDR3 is TGTGCCAGCAGCTTAGAGGCGGGGGCCAGCAATGAGCAGTTCTTC.

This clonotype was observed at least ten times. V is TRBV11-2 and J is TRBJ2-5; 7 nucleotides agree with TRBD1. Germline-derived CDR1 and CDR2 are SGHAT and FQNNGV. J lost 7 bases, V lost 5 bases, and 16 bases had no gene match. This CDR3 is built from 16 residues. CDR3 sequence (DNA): TGTGCCAGCAGCCCTACAACGACAGGGACGAGGGGGACCCAGTACTTC. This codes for CASSPTTTGTRGTQYF.